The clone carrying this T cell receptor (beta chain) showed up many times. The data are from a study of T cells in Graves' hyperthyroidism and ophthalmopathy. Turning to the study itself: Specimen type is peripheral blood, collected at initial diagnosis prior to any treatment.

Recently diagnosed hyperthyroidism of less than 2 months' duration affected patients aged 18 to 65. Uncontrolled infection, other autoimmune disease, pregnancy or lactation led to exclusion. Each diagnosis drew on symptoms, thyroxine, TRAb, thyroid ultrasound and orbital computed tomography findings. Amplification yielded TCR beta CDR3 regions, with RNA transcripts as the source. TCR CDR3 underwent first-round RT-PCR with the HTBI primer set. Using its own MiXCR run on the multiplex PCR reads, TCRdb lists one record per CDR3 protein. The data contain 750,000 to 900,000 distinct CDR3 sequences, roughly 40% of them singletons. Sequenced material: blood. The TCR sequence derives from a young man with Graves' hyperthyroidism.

The CDR3 reads CASSLGEWSQPQHF. The DNA for the CDR3 is TGTGCCAGCAGCTTAGGAGAATGGAGTCAGCCCCAGCATTTT. V and J are TRBV7-9 and TRBJ1-5; D unclear. This CDR3 has 14 amino acids. From germline, CDR1 is SEHNR and CDR2 FQNEAQ (reference sequence). V was cut by 1 base and J by 6 bases, with 10 bases left in between.